The source of this TCR beta chain is a study of T cell responses to AZD1222 COVID-19 vaccine. The study, taken as a whole, reports: It should be noted that donors were predominantly white British and more often female, and clonal diversity was possibly underestimated. Just six AZD1222 recipients were seropositive at baseline. Once two AZD1222 doses were given, Spike-specific TCR breadth and depth went up.

This CDR3 region has 15 residues. V gave up 4 bases and J gave up 1 base, with 13 bases separating them. CDR1 is SEHNR, CDR2 FQNEAQ, per germline (reference sequence). In the case of this clone: Its antigen remains unidentified.

Measured with immunoSEQ multiplex PCR; TCRdb has only the in-frame clones, and not every one. The sample records 110,000 to 150,000 clones, 93% being singletons. The rearrangement uses TRBV7-9 and TRBJ2-5; the D is unclear. This clonotype was sampled from an adult in good health. The material was peripheral blood, obtained on day 0 of AZD1222 vaccination. CDR3 in amino acids: CASSSFRSGQETQYF. The CDR3 nucleotides read TGTGCCAGCAGCTCATTCCGTAGTGGCCAAGAGACCCAGTACTTC.